Described below is a single T cell receptor (beta chain) sequence and its context. V shed 3 bases and J 9 bases; nucleotides not matched to a gene: 10. The CDR3 totals 16 residues. The germline V gene encodes CDR1 ENHRY and CDR2 SYGVKD. Measured with immunoSEQ multiplex PCR; TCRdb has only the in-frame clones, and not every one. The sample includes around 56,000 clones, about nine tenths of them seen just once. This sample was included in a study of T cell changes during pregnancy in multiple sclerosis. The source was peripheral blood, collected in the first trimester of pregnancy. The receptor was derived from a female donor in good health, enrolled as a control in a pregnancy study. The chain recombines TRBV10-3 with TRBJ2-6, with 8 bases matching TRBD1. As DNA, the CDR3 is TGTGCCATCAGTGACCCCGGGACAGGAGATCTCAACGTCCTGACTTTC. The encoded protein is CAISDPGTGDLNVLTF.